Each of the 27 T cell receptor beta chains below was sequenced from the same sample in a study of T-cell reconstitution after alpha-beta-depleted transplantation in children. Using unique molecular identifiers, the investigators prepared the TCRbeta library. TCRdb itself ran the PCR reads through MiXCR, one entry per CDR3 protein. The sample has 73,000 or so distinct CDR3 sequences; 4.9% are singletons. Here the sequenced sample was PBMCs, mostly from graft donor cells, taken 180 days after TCRalphabeta/CD19-depleted stem cell transplant. Receptor source: a boy under three years old who had a stem cell transplant for acute myeloid leukemia, so the T cells may come from the graft donor.

This clonotype has at least ten counts. The genes are TRBV11-2 and TRBJ2-7, with 7 bases identical to TRBD1. This CDR3 region has 15 residues. Trimming at V came to 6 bases and at J to 2 bases, leaving 10 bases not matched to a gene. CDR1 and CDR2 from the germline V gene are SGHAT and FQNNGV. The CDR3 region has the DNA TGTGCCAGCAGTTCATTCTACAGGGGCCCCTACGAGCAGTACGTC. The encoded protein is CASSSFYRGPYEQYV.

The table lists this clonotype with many counts. Mismatch with germline at one junction end may stem from a read error. The chain joins TRBV7-9 to TRBJ1-1; D is ambiguous. The length of the CDR3 is 13 residues. Per the germline V gene, CDR1 is SEHNR and CDR2 is FQNEAQ (reference sequence). CDR3 sequence reads: CASSFIGNTEAFF. CDR3 nucleotide sequence: TGTGCTAGCAGCTTTATTGGGAACACTGAAGCTTTCTTT.

To note about this clonotype: A much more abundant neighbour one base away suggests this may be a read error. This chain uses TRBV7-2 with TRBJ2-3, with D unclear. Trimming removed 4 bases from V and 6 bases from J, with 14 bases in between. The CDR3 has 14 amino acids. The V gene's germline CDR1 is SGHTA and CDR2 FQGNSA. DNA of the CDR3: TGTGCCAGCAGCTCAAGTCCGAATGGGGATACGCAGTATTTT. Residues: CASSSSPNGDTQYF.

This clonotype was counted at least ten times. This chain connects TRBV10-3 to TRBJ2-5, with a weak D call TRBD2 (7 bases). This CDR3 spans 13 amino acids. Germline CDR1 is ENHRY and CDR2 is SYGVKD. V dropped 6 bases and J dropped 1 base, with 9 bases sitting between them. The CDR3: CAISGGRQETQYF. The CDR3 nucleotides read TGTGCCATCAGCGGGGGGCGCCAAGAGACCCAGTACTTC.

This clonotype was recorded at least ten times. The rearrangement joins TRBV12-3 or TRBV12-4 to TRBJ2-7; 7 positions match TRBD1. J was trimmed by 2 bases and V by 5 bases; bases with no gene match: 6. This CDR3 has 14 residues. CDR3 coding DNA: TGTGCCAGCAGTCGGACAGGTCCACCCTACGAGCAGTACGTC. Residues: CASSRTGPPYEQYV.

This clonotype was recorded many times. The J gene is TRBJ2-3, the V gene TRBV7-9; 10 positions match TRBD1. CDR3 size: 16 residues. J gave up 2 bases and V 1 base, and 3 bases lay outside the gene matches. Germline values: CDR1 SEHNR, CDR2 FQNEAQ (reference sequence). The CDR3 is CASSLGDRGPTDTQYF. For the CDR3, the DNA is TGTGCCAGCAGCTTAGGCGACAGGGGGCCCACAGATACGCAGTATTTT.

Ten or more counts support this clonotype. V is TRBV4-3 and J is TRBJ2-7, with D possibly matching TRBD2 (6 bases). Germline CDR1 and CDR2: LGHNA and YSLEER. The CDR3 loop spans 13 amino acids. V was cut by 4 bases and J by 1 base, with 8 bases left in between. The CDR3 sequence: CASSLRGSYEQYF. The CDR3 nucleotides read TGCGCCAGCAGCCTCCGGGGGTCCTACGAGCAGTACTTC.

This clonotype has a count of ten or more. J is TRBJ2-5 and V is TRBV7-6; D might be TRBD1 (6 bases). CDR1 and CDR2 (germline): SGHVS, FNYEAQ. The CDR3 totals 14 residues. Trimming cost V 3 bases and J 2 bases, with 10 bases left between them. CDR3 loop: CASSFTTGQETQYF. CDR3 nucleotide sequence: TGTGCCAGCAGCTTTACGACAGGACAAGAGACCCAGTACTTC.

The table lists this clonotype with many counts. V gene TRBV7-9 combines with J gene TRBJ2-5; D possibly corresponds to TRBD2 (6 bases). The CDR3 spans 14 residues. The V end was cut by 1 base, the J end by 9 bases, with 15 bases between. Germline lookup yields CDR1 SEHNR and CDR2 FQNEAQ (reference sequence). For the CDR3, the DNA is TGTGCCAGCAGCTTAGACGGGGGAGAATTTCCCCAGTACTTC. Its protein is CASSLDGGEFPQYF.

The sample holds many counts of this clonotype. The chain links TRBV7-2 to TRBJ2-5; D possibly corresponds to TRBD2 (6 bases). Germline V gives CDR1 SGHTA, CDR2 FQGNSA. The CDR3 length is 12 residues. Between the trimmed V and J ends, which lost 4 bases and 9 bases, there was a span of 12 bases. The CDR3 nucleotides read TGTGCCAGCAGCTCGGGGGTTTTGGCCCAGTACTTC. Protein sequence: CASSSGVLAQYF.

This clonotype was found many times. The rearrangement uses TRBV20-1 and TRBJ1-1, with a possible D match to TRBD1 (5 bases). Trimming removed 3 bases from V and 0 bases from J, with 8 bases in between. The CDR3 is made up of 13 amino acids. Germline CDR1 reads DFQATT; CDR2 reads SNEGSKA (reference sequence). DNA for the CDR3: TGCAGTGCTAGTGACAGTATGAACACTGAAGCTTTCTTT. The encoded protein is CSASDSMNTEAFF.

This clonotype was detected ten times or more. This chain connects TRBV7-6 to TRBJ2-3; 7 bases are shared with TRBD1. The CDR3 runs to 15 residues. With V trimmed by 0 bases and J by 1 base, 1 base remained unmatched. Germline V CDR1 and CDR2: SGHVS, FNYEAQ. CDR3 amino acids: CASSLAGQRTDTQYF. Here the CDR3 DNA reads TGTGCCAGCAGCTTAGCGGGACAGCGCACAGATACGCAGTATTTT.

This clonotype was observed at least ten times. The gene calls are TRBV20-1 and TRBJ2-1, with 7 nucleotides matching TRBD1. Losses at the gene ends were 0 bases for V and 9 bases for J; bases not matched to a gene: 8. Germline V lookup: CDR1 DFQATT, CDR2 SNEGSKA (reference sequence). The CDR3 totals 14 residues. In DNA form, the CDR3 reads TGCAGTGCTAGAGATAGGACAGGCCTCAGTGAGCAGTTCTTC. It specifies CSARDRTGLSEQFF.

This clonotype was seen repeatedly, ten times or more. The chain carries TRBV5-5 and TRBJ2-3; 10 nucleotides align to TRBD2. Germline CDR1 is SGHKS and CDR2 is YYEKEE (reference sequence). The CDR3 runs 17 residues. The trim removed 4 bases at V and 2 bases at J, leaving 10 bases unmatched. DNA for the CDR3: TGTGCCAGCAGCCGAGGCACTAGCGGGGCGAACACAGATACGCAGTATTTT. Encoded protein: CASSRGTSGANTDTQYF.

This clonotype was counted ten times or more. This rearrangement joins TRBV4-3 to TRBJ2-7, with D tentatively TRBD1 or TRBD2 (5 bases each). The CDR3 loop spans 16 amino acids. Trimming left V 3 bases short and J 1 base short, with 16 bases between. CDR1 is LGHNA and CDR2 is YSLEER in the germline V gene. The CDR3 bases are TGCGCCAGCAGCCATTCCGGGACCGCGAGTTCCTACGAGCAGTACTTC. Translation gives CASSHSGTASSYEQYF.

The chain carries TRBV30 and TRBJ2-3; D is possibly TRBD2 (5 bases). The CDR3 is 16 amino acids. Deletions cut 3 bases from V and 2 bases from J, with 18 bases between. The V gene's germline CDR1 is GTSNPN and CDR2 SVGIG (reference sequence). The DNA for the CDR3 is TGTGCCTGGAGCCCCTCCCCCAGCGGCTACACAGATACGCAGTATTTT. Translated, it gives CAWSPSPSGYTDTQYF.

This clonotype was observed many times. This chain joins TRBV20-1 and TRBJ1-1, with D perhaps TRBD1 (5 bases). CDR3 size: 14 residues. V was clipped by 0 bases and J by 6 bases, with 14 bases between them. Germline assignment: CDR1 DFQATT and CDR2 SNEGSKA (reference sequence). The CDR3 here is CSARDGGGVAEAFF. In nucleotides, the CDR3 is TGCAGTGCTAGAGATGGCGGGGGGGTCGCTGAAGCTTTCTTT.

This clonotype was found many times. This chain joins TRBV30 and TRBJ1-2; D not resolved. The CDR3 totals 14 residues. V lost 1 base and J lost 2, with 11 bases in between. The germline gives CDR1 GTSNPN, CDR2 SVGIG (reference sequence). DNA of the CDR3: TGTGCCTGGAGTGCTCTCAGTGGGAACTATGGCTACACCTTC. It encodes CAWSALSGNYGYTF.

The sample holds many counts of this clonotype. This chain joins TRBV11-1 and TRBJ2-3; 11 nucleotides line up with TRBD1. J lost 2 bases, V lost 4 bases, and 2 bases had no gene match. Germline-derived CDR1 and CDR2 are SGHAT and FQDESV (reference sequence). The CDR3 totals 15 residues. The CDR3: CASSSGQGATDTQYF. CDR3 DNA: TGTGCCAGCAGCTCCGGACAGGGGGCCACAGATACGCAGTATTTT.

The sample holds many counts of this clonotype. The chain carries TRBV24-1 and TRBJ2-3; TRBD2 matches at 7 bases. Germline CDR1 reads KGHDR; CDR2 reads SFDVKD. The CDR3 extends over 15 amino acids. Germline trimming cut 6 bases from V and 0 bases from J; bases unmatched to any gene: 5. The CDR3 spells CATSPQRGSTDTQYF. The CDR3, as DNA: TGTGCCACCAGTCCCCAGCGGGGCAGCACAGATACGCAGTATTTT.

In its sample, this clonotype was seen once. J is TRBJ2-2 and V is TRBV4-2, with 7 bases lining up with TRBD2. After removal of 4 bases from V and 0 bases from J, the junction contained 14 bases not matched to a gene. Germline CDR1 is LGHNA and CDR2 is YNFKEQ. There are 19 residues in the CDR3. CDR3 bases: TGTGCCAGCAGCCCAGGGCTAGTGGGGGGGACCGCGAACACCGGGGAGCTGTTTTTT. It encodes CASSPGLVGGTANTGELFF.

Ten or more counts support this clonotype. The rearrangement joins TRBV5-5 to TRBJ2-3, with no clear D. Trimming took off 0 bases at V and 5 bases at J, with 16 bases between the two ends. Germline CDR1 SGHKS, CDR2 YYEKEE (reference sequence). The CDR3 loop spans 16 amino acids. The CDR3 loop reads CASSLAALPAGDTQYF. The CDR3 DNA follows: TGTGCCAGCAGCTTGGCCGCACTACCTGCAGGAGATACGCAGTATTTT. Looking up the rest from reference TRBV5-5 and TRBJ2-3 gives the full variable domain: DAGVTQSPTHLIKTRGQQVTLRCSPISGHKSVSWYQQVLGQGPQFIFQYYEKEERGRGNFPDRFSARQFPNYSSELNVNALLLGDSALYLCASSLAALPAGDTQYFGPGTRLTVL.

The table lists this clonotype with many counts. This chain joins TRBV19 and TRBJ2-7; possibly TRBD2 for D (5 bases). Germline CDR1 LNHDA, CDR2 SQIVND (reference sequence). The V end was cut by 6 bases, the J end by 6 bases, with 12 bases between. The CDR3 sequence is 12 residues long. CDR3 sequence reads: CASSPPGFEQYF. The CDR3 DNA follows: TGTGCCAGTAGCCCCCCGGGGTTCGAGCAGTACTTC.

This clonotype was picked up many times. V is TRBV11-2 and J is TRBJ2-1; a possible D gene is TRBD2 (7 bases). This CDR3 is built from 17 residues. V lost 5 bases and J 8 bases, leaving 25 bases between the germline ends. Germline loops: CDR1 SGHAT, CDR2 FQNNGV. The CDR3 spells CASSPTGGLGLGDEQFF. In nucleotides, the CDR3 is TGTGCCAGCAGCCCGACAGGCGGACTAGGGCTCGGAGATGAGCAGTTCTTC.

This clonotype was picked up many times. The rearrangement uses TRBV5-1 and TRBJ1-6, with 7 bases fitting TRBD1. The trim removed 4 bases at V and 0 bases at J, leaving 4 bases unmatched. This CDR3 is built from 16 residues. From germline, CDR1 is SGHRS and CDR2 YFSETQ. The CDR3 DNA reads as TGCGCCAGCAGCGCGGGACAGAGCTCCTATAATTCACCCCTCCACTTT. Translated, it gives CASSAGQSSYNSPLHF.

The sample holds many counts of this clonotype. This chain links TRBV5-1 with TRBJ2-1, with 8 positions matching TRBD1. The CDR3 has 15 residues. After removal of 5 bases from V and 2 bases from J, the junction contained 6 bases not matched to a gene. CDR1 and CDR2 from the germline V gene are SGHRS and YFSETQ. CDR3 DNA: TGCGCCAGCAGATTGACAGGGGAGGCCTACAATGAGCAGTTCTTC. Translation: CASRLTGEAYNEQFF.

This clonotype was observed at least ten times. The genes are TRBV7-2 and TRBJ2-1; 7 positions agree with TRBD2. This CDR3 has 15 residues. Germline lookup yields CDR1 SGHTA and CDR2 FQGNSA. V gave up 1 base and J gave up 3 bases; unmatched junction bases: 3. This CDR3 is CASSLGGGGYNEQFF. Here the CDR3 DNA reads TGTGCCAGCAGCTTAGGGGGGGGTGGCTACAATGAGCAGTTCTTC. The full variable domain, in which reference TRBV7-2 and TRBJ2-1 provide the parts outside the CDR3, is GAGVSQSPSNKVTEKGKDVELRCDPISGHTALYWYRQSLGQGLEFLIYFQGNSAPDKSGLPSDRFSAERTGGSVSTLTIQRTQQEDSAVYLCASSLGGGGYNEQFFGPGTRLTVL.